This entry features one TCR beta chain sequence. Antigen unknown. This may be a read error: a much more frequent sequence differs by one nucleotide. The record originates from a study of T cell repertoires in cytomegalovirus infection. Overall study: The study used recently identified HLA-C-restricted and well-studied HLA-B-restricted CMV epitopes. Indications of both CMV infection and matching HLA type were provided by public TCR beta signatures. Findings and limits, study-wide: The ex vivo response was dominated by HLA-C-restricted CMV-specific TCR beta clonotypes. Pooled public TCR beta family frequency picked out CMV carriers with the relevant HLA.

MiXCR, run by TCRdb on the reads, gives a single entry per CDR3 protein. The repertoire holds about 770,000 distinct CDR3 sequences, with almost 30% as singletons. This receptor was identified in a human donor in good health (CMV status not recorded). Some clones in this sample may be carry-over from other donors' samples. The specimen was cultured CD8+ T cells from PBMCs, collected from culture after CMV antigen stimulation.

The CDR3 spells CAISPGQGANEQFF. In DNA, the CDR3 is TGTGCCATCAGTCCGGGACAGGGGGCCAATGAGCAGTTCTTC. The rearrangement joins TRBV10-3 to TRBJ2-1; the match to TRBD1 covers 12 bases. This CDR3 is 14 amino acids long. Germline loops: CDR1 ENHRY, CDR2 SYGVKD. V gave up 5 bases and J gave up 6 bases; unmatched junction bases: 2.